One and the same sample provided the 5 T cell receptor beta chains below, sequenced in a study of spatial heterogeneity in lung cancer. Time point given: sample taken at primary tumor resection. TCRdb reprocessed the 5' RACE reads via MiXCR and lists one record per CDR3 protein. The table lists tens of thousands of distinct CDR3 sequences, roughly 8% of them singletons, with 6.8% in the top ten. This sample comprised PBMCs, obtained at surgery. These receptors came from a male donor with early-stage non-small cell lung cancer.

This clonotype was detected once. The chain recombines TRBV6-6 with TRBJ1-6; no clear D gene. The CDR3 loop spans 13 amino acids. Germline V gene sequence: CDR1 MNHNY, CDR2 SVGAGI (reference sequence). V lost 0 bases to trimming and J lost 14 bases, with 11 bases between them. The CDR3 region has the DNA TGTGCCAGCAGTTACTCCAGCAGGTTCACCCTCCACTTT. Translation: CASSYSSRFTLHF.

This clonotype was found once. A much bigger clone sits one base away, suggesting this may be a read error. The missing conserved phenylalanine or tryptophan at the end of this CDR3 makes a read error likely. The chain joins TRBV15 to TRBJ1-2; D gene uncertain. The CDR3 consists of 12 residues. Germline loops: CDR1 LNHNV, CDR2 YYDKDF (reference sequence). Trimming took 5 bases from V and 8 from J, leaving 12 bases between them. The CDR3 DNA is TGTGCCACCAGCCAATTGGCTAGGGGCTACACCTCC. Translation: CATSQLARGYTS.

V usage is TRBV7-9 and J usage is TRBJ2-7, with D unresolved. The germline V gene has CDR1 SEHNR and CDR2 FQNEAQ (reference sequence). This CDR3 is built from 13 residues. The V gene lost 2 bases and the J gene lost 7 bases, with 12 bases spanning the gap. CDR3 coding DNA: TGTGCCAGCAGCTTATTGTCCACACGGGAGCAGTACTTC. It yields the protein CASSLLSTREQYF.

This clonotype was counted at least ten times. The chain uses TRBV5-1 and TRBJ2-3; D is possibly TRBD2 (6 bases). The V end lost 0 bases, the J end lost 12 bases, and 8 bases lay between the germline ends. This CDR3 is 11 amino acids long. In germline, CDR1 is SGHRS, CDR2 YFSETQ. The CDR3 coding sequence is TGCGCCAGCAGCTTGGAGGACTATCAGTATTTT. Its protein product is CASSLEDYQYF.

This clonotype was seen at least ten times. J is TRBJ1-6 and V is TRBV28, with 9 nucleotides matching TRBD1. With 4 bases clipped from V and 8 bases from J, the junction kept 3 bases outside the gene matches. Looked up from germline, CDR1 is MDHEN and CDR2 is SYDVKM. The length of the CDR3 is 14 residues. The CDR3 bases are TGTGCCAGCAGTTACAGGGGGCTGGATTCACCCCTCCACTTT. It specifies CASSYRGLDSPLHF.